This T cell receptor beta chain derives from a study of blood T cell repertoires in COVID-19. At the level of the study: Sample material is recorded as cDNA or gDNA derived from T cells, B-cell-depleted T cells, or PBMCs.

The study assigned cohorts using participant-reported clinical history. The authors' processing: Estimates of nucleated cell counts were drawn from the amplification of reference gene primers. Only in-frame clones appear in the TCRdb table, and some are missing; sequencing was by immunoSEQ multiplex PCR. The V and J calls and clone size come from that table; D and trimming were worked out from the DNA. The sample yields approximately 180,000 clones, about 79% seen once. V lost 4 bases and J 3 bases, leaving 13 bases between the germline ends. Germline V gene sequence: CDR1 KGHSH, CDR2 LQKENI. This CDR3 is built from 15 residues.

Sequenced: PBMCs or T cells enriched from blood (not recorded which). The sequence came from a man aged 50 or older who had recovered from COVID-19. The chain is built from TRBV18 and TRBJ1-5, with D maybe TRBD1 (5 bases). CDR3 loop: CASSQTTGVNQPQHF. In DNA form, the CDR3 reads TGTGCCAGCTCACAAACGACGGGGGTCAATCAGCCCCAGCATTTT.